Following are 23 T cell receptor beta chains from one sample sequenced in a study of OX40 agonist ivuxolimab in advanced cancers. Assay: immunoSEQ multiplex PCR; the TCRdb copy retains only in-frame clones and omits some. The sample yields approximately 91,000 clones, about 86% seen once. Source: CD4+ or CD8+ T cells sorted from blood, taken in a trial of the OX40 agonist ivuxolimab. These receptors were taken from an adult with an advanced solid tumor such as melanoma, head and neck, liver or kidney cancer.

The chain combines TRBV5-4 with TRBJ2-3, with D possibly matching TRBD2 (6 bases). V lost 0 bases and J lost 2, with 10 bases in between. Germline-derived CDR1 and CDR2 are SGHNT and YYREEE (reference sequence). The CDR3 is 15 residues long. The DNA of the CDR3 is TGTGCCAGCAGCTTGGAGGCTAGCGCCACAGATACGCAGTATTTT. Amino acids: CASSLEASATDTQYF.

The CDR3 region has the DNA TGTGCCAGCAGCGCGAGGCAGCGGGGGGCCCCCAATGAGCAGTTCTTC. Amino acid sequence: CASSARQRGAPNEQFF. This chain connects TRBV9 to TRBJ2-1; 9 nucleotides match TRBD2. Trimming took 3 bases from V and 6 from J; bases not matched to a gene: 10. The CDR3 extends over 16 amino acids. Germline CDR1 and CDR2: SGDLS and YYNGEE.

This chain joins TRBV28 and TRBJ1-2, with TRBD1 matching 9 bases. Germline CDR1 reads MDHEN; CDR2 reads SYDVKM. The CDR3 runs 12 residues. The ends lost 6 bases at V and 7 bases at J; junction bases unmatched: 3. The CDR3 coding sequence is TGTGCCAGCAGGACAGGGGGGGGTGGCTACACCTTC. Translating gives CASRTGGGGYTF.

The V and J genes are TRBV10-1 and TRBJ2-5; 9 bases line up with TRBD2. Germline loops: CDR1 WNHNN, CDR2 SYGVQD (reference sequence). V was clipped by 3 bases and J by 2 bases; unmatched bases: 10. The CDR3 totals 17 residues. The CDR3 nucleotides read TGCGCCAGCAGTGAACAGCGGCTAGCGGGACTTCAAGAGACCCAGTACTTC. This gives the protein CASSEQRLAGLQETQYF.

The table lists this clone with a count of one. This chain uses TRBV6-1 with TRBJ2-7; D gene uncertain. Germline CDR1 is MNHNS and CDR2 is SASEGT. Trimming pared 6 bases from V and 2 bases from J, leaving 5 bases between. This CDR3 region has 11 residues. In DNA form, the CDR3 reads TGTGCCAGCAGGGGGACCTACGAGCAGTACTTC. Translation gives CASRGTYEQYF.

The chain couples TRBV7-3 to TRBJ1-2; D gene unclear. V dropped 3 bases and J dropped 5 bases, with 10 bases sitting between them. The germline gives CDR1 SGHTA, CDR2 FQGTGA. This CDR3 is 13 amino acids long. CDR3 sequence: CASSFGRSYGYTF. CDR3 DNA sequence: TGTGCCAGCAGCTTCGGACGGTCGTATGGCTACACCTTC.

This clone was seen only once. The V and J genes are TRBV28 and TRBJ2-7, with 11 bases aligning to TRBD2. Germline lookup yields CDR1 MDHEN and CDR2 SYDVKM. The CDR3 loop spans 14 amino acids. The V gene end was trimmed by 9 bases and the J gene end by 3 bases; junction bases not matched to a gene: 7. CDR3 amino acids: CASLLAGGFYEQYF. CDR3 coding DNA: TGTGCCAGTCTGCTAGCGGGGGGTTTCTACGAGCAGTACTTC.

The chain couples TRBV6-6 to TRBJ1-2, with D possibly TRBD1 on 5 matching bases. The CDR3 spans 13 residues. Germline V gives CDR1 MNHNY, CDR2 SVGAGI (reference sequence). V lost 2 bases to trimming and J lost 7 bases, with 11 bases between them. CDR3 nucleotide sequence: TGTGCCAGCAGTTACGGGGGGGTCCGTGGCTACACCTTC. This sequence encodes CASSYGGVRGYTF.

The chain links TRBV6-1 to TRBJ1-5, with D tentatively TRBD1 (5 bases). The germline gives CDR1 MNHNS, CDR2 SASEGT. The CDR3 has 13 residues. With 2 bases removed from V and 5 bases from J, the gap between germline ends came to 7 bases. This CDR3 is CASSELGDQPQHF. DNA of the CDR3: TGTGCCAGCAGTGAATTAGGGGATCAGCCCCAGCATTTT.

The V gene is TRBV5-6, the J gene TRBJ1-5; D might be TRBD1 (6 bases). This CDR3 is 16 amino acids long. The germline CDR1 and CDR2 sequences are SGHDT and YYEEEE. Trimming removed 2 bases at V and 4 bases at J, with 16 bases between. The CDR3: CASSFRTAAPNQPQHF. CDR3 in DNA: TGTGCCAGCAGCTTCAGGACAGCAGCCCCGAATCAGCCCCAGCATTTT. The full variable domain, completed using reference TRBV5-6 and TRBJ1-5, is DAGVTQSPTHLIKTRGQQVTLRCSPKSGHDTVSWYQQALGQGPQFIFQYYEEEERQRGNFPDRFSGHQFPNYSSELNVNALLLGDSALYLCASSFRTAAPNQPQHFGDGTRLSIL.

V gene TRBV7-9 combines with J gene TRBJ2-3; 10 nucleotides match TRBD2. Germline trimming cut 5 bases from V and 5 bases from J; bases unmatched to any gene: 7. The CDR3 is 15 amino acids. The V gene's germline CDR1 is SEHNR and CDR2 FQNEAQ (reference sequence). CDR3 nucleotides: TGTGCCAGCAGCCCGACTAGCGGGTATGTAGATACGCAGTATTTT. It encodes CASSPTSGYVDTQYF. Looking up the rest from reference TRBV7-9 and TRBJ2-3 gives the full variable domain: DTGVSQNPRHKITKRGQNVTFRCDPISEHNRLYWYRQTLGQGPEFLTYFQNEAQLEKSRLLSDRFSAERPKGSFSTLEIQRTEQGDSAMYLCASSPTSGYVDTQYFGPGTRLTVL.

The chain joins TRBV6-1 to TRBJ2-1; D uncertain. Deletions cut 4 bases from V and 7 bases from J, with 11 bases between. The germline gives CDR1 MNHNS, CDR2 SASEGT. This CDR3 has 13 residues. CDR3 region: CASSALAENEQFF. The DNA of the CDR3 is TGTGCCAGCAGTGCCCTGGCGGAGAATGAGCAGTTCTTC.

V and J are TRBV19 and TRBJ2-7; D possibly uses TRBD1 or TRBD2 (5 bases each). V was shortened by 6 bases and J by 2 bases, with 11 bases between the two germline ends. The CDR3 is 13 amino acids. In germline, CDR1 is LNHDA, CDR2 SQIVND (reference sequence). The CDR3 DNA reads TGTGCCAGTAGCCCCGGGGCCCCCTACGAGCAGTACTTC. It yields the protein CASSPGAPYEQYF.

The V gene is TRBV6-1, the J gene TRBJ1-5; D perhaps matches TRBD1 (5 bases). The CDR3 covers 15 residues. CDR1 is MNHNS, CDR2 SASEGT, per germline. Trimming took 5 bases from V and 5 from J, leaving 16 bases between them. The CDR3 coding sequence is TGTGCCAGCAGTAGAGGAGGGACTGGTGATCAGCCCCAGCATTTT. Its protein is CASSRGGTGDQPQHF.

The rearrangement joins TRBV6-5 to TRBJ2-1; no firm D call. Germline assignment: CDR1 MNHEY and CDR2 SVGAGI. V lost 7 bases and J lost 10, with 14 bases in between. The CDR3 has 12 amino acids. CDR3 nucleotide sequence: TGTGCCAGCAACTACCTGGACGGGGAGCAGTTCTTC. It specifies CASNYLDGEQFF.

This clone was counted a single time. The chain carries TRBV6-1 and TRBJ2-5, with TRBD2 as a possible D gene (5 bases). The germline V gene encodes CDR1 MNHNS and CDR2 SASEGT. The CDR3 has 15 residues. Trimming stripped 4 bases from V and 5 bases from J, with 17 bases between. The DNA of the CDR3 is TGTGCCAGCAGTGTTGGGCCACACCCGGGGGAGACCCAGTACTTC. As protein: CASSVGPHPGETQYF.

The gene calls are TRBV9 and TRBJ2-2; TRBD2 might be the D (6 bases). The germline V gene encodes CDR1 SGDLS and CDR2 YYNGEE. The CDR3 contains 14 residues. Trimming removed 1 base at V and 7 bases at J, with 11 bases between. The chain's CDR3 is CASSVWPGVGELFF. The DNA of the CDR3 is TGTGCCAGCAGCGTATGGCCGGGAGTCGGGGAGCTGTTTTTT.

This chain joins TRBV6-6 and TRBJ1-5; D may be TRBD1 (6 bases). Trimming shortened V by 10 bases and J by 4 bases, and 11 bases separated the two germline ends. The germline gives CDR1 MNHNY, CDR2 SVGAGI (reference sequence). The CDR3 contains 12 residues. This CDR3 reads CATQGSNQPQHF. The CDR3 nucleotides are TGTGCCACCCAGGGGAGTAATCAGCCCCAGCATTTT.

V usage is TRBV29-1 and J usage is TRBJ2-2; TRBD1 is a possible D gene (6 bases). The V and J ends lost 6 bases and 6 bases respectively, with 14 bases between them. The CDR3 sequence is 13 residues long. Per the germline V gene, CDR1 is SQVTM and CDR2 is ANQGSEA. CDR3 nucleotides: TGCAGCGTGAGGGACAATTACGCCGGGGAGCTGTTTTTT. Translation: CSVRDNYAGELFF.

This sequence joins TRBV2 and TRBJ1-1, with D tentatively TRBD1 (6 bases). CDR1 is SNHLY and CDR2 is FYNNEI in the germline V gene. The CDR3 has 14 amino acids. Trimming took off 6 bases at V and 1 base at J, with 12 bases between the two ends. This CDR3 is CASRGRGGNTEAFF. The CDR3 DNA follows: TGTGCCAGCAGGGGCAGGGGAGGGAACACTGAAGCTTTCTTT. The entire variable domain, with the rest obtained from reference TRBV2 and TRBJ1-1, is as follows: EPEVTQTPSHQVTQMGQEVILRCVPISNHLYFYWYRQILGQKVEFLVSFYNNEISEKSEIFDDQFSVERPDGSNFTLKIRSTKLEDSAMYFCASRGRGGNTEAFFGQGTRLTVV.

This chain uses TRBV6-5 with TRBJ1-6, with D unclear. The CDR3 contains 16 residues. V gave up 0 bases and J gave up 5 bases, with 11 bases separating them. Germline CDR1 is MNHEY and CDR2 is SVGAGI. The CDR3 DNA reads TGTGCCAGCAGTTACTCGACGCCCAGGAATAATTCACCCCTCCACTTT. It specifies CASSYSTPRNNSPLHF.

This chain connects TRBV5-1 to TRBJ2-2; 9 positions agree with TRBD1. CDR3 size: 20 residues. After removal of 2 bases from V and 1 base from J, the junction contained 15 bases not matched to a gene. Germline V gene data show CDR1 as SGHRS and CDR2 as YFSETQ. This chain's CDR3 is CASSFSKTGTGLRNTGELFF. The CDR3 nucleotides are TGCGCCAGCAGCTTCAGTAAAACCGGGACAGGGCTAAGGAACACCGGGGAGCTGTTTTTT.

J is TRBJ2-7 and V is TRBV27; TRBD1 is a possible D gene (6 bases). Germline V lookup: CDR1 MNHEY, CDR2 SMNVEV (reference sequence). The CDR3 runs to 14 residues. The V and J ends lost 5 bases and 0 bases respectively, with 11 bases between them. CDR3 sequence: CASSRKGGSYEQYF. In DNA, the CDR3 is TGTGCCAGCAGTCGAAAAGGGGGCTCCTACGAGCAGTACTTC.